These T cell receptor beta chains were read from a single sample in a study of beta chain features in type 1 diabetes. Profiling relied on immunoSEQ multiplex PCR, and the TCRdb table lists in-frame clones only, not all of them. The sample has about half a million clones, roughly an eighth seen once; the top ten hold 0.04% to 0.05%. Sequencing was performed on naive CD4+ T cells from blood. These receptors came from a woman aged 18-29 years in good health. Both conserved end residues are part of each CDR3. A D gene is named only where the DNA matches it firmly. Size is stated for part of the rows, as once, few or many counts, or as a class when the clone is expanded.

CDR3 protein: CATSSGARETQYF; CDR3 DNA: TGTGCCACCAGCAGCGGGGCTAGAGAGACCCAGTACTTC; D gene: NA; J gene: TRBJ2-5; V gene: TRBV15; clone size: NA
CDR3 protein: CASSTGILAAGELFF; CDR3 DNA: TGTGCCAGTAGTACAGGGATCTTGGCTGCCGGGGAGCTGTTTTTT; D gene: NA; J gene: TRBJ2-2; V gene: TRBV19; clone size: few
CDR3 protein: CASNYRQNSPLHF; CDR3 DNA: TGTGCCAGCAACTACAGGCAAAATTCACCCCTCCACTTT; D gene: NA; J gene: TRBJ1-6; V gene: TRBV2; clone size: few
CDR3 protein: CASSPPVVIRGATEAFF; CDR3 DNA: TGTGCCAGCTCACCACCTGTAGTGATCAGGGGGGCGACTGAAGCTTTCTTT; D gene: TRBD1; J gene: TRBJ1-1; V gene: TRBV18; clone size: NA
CDR3 protein: CASSPAGGRAPLHF; CDR3 DNA: TGTGCCAGCTCCCCCGCAGGGGGCAGGGCACCCCTCCACTTT; D gene: TRBD1; J gene: TRBJ1-6; V gene: TRBV18; clone size: NA
CDR3 protein: CAWSVLQGQGNQPQHF; CDR3 DNA: TGTGCCTGGAGTGTTCTCCAGGGGCAAGGCAATCAGCCCCAGCATTTT; D gene: NA; J gene: TRBJ1-5; V gene: TRBV30; clone size: NA
CDR3 protein: CASSVGGVGYGYTF; CDR3 DNA: TGTGCCAGCAGCGTAGGGGGTGTCGGCTATGGCTACACCTTC; D gene: NA; J gene: TRBJ1-2; V gene: TRBV9; clone size: few
CDR3 protein: CASSLRQGNSPLHF; CDR3 DNA: TGTGCCAGCAGCTTAAGACAGGGGAATTCACCCCTCCACTTT; D gene: TRBD1; J gene: TRBJ1-6; V gene: TRBV7-9; clone size: NA
CDR3 protein: CASREDRATDTQYF; CDR3 DNA: TGTGCCAGTAGGGAGGACAGGGCCACAGATACGCAGTATTTT; D gene: TRBD1; J gene: TRBJ2-3; V gene: TRBV19; clone size: NA
CDR3 protein: CASSVTGGRGNTGELFF; CDR3 DNA: TGTGCCAGCAGCGTCACAGGGGGCCGGGGGAACACCGGGGAGCTGTTTTTT; D gene: TRBD1; J gene: TRBJ2-2; V gene: TRBV9; clone size: NA
CDR3 protein: CASSKSTDTQYF; CDR3 DNA: TGTGCCAGCAGCAAGAGCACAGATACGCAGTATTTT; D gene: NA; J gene: TRBJ2-3; V gene: TRBV9; clone size: few
CDR3 protein: CASSPRLLGAYEQYF; CDR3 DNA: TGTGCCAGCAGCCCTAGACTATTAGGGGCCTACGAGCAGTACTTC; D gene: NA; J gene: TRBJ2-7; V gene: TRBV9; clone size: NA
CDR3 protein: CASSQAAGNTIYF; CDR3 DNA: TGTGCCAGCAGCCAGGCGGCAGGAAACACCATATATTTT; D gene: NA; J gene: TRBJ1-3; V gene: TRBV14; clone size: NA
CDR3 protein: CAWSGSGGKNEKLFF; CDR3 DNA: TGTGCCTGGAGTGGCTCAGGAGGGAAAAATGAAAAACTGTTTTTT; D gene: NA; J gene: TRBJ1-4; V gene: TRBV30; clone size: few
CDR3 protein: CASSEAAGTEAFF; CDR3 DNA: TGTGCCAGCAGTGAAGCGGCGGGCACTGAAGCTTTCTTT; D gene: NA; J gene: TRBJ1-1; V gene: TRBV25-1; clone size: few
CDR3 protein: CAWTGGVYGYTF; CDR3 DNA: TGTGCCTGGACTGGAGGGGTCTATGGCTACACCTTC; D gene: NA; J gene: TRBJ1-2; V gene: TRBV30; clone size: few
CDR3 protein: CASSRSTGIIYEQYF; CDR3 DNA: TGTGCCAGCTCACGCTCAACAGGTATCATATACGAGCAGTACTTC; D gene: NA; J gene: TRBJ2-7; V gene: TRBV18; clone size: few
CDR3 protein: CATSRQKNIQYF; CDR3 DNA: TGTGCCACCAGCCGGCAGAAAAACATTCAGTACTTC; D gene: NA; J gene: TRBJ2-4; V gene: TRBV15; clone size: NA
CDR3 protein: CASSLGSSGPQETQYF; CDR3 DNA: TGTGCCAGCAGTTTAGGTTCATCAGGGCCTCAAGAGACCCAGTACTTC; D gene: NA; J gene: TRBJ2-5; V gene: TRBV28; clone size: NA
CDR3 protein: CAWSAGDTQYF; CDR3 DNA: TGTGCCTGGAGTGCGGGGGATACGCAGTATTTT; D gene: NA; J gene: TRBJ2-3; V gene: TRBV30; clone size: few
CDR3 protein: CASSSIGSRETQYF; CDR3 DNA: TGTGCCAGCAGCTCGATTGGCAGTCGGGAGACCCAGTACTTC; D gene: NA; J gene: TRBJ2-5; V gene: TRBV11-2; clone size: few
CDR3 protein: CASSLTNGAYNEQFF; CDR3 DNA: TGTGCCAGCAGCTTAACCAATGGGGCGTACAATGAGCAGTTCTTC; D gene: NA; J gene: TRBJ2-1; V gene: TRBV7-9; clone size: NA
CDR3 protein: CAWDRQGLNYGYTF; CDR3 DNA: TGTGCCTGGGACCGACAGGGGCTAAACTATGGCTACACCTTC; D gene: TRBD1; J gene: TRBJ1-2; V gene: TRBV30; clone size: few
CDR3 protein: CASSRGGGDTQYF; CDR3 DNA: TGTGCCAGCAGCCGGGGGGGCGGAGATACGCAGTATTTT; D gene: TRBD2; J gene: TRBJ2-3; V gene: TRBV13; clone size: NA
CDR3 protein: CASSLARGDNVLTF; CDR3 DNA: TGCGCCAGCAGCTTGGCAAGGGGGGACAACGTCCTGACTTTC; D gene: NA; J gene: TRBJ2-6; V gene: TRBV5-1; clone size: NA
CDR3 protein: CASSLAGGPNNEQFF; CDR3 DNA: TGTGCCAGCAGCTTGGCGGGGGGGCCGAACAATGAGCAGTTCTTC; D gene: TRBD2; J gene: TRBJ2-1; V gene: TRBV5-4; clone size: NA
CDR3 protein: CASSLDLETQYF; CDR3 DNA: TGTGCCAGCAGCTTAGATCTAGAGACCCAGTACTTC; D gene: NA; J gene: TRBJ2-5; V gene: TRBV11-2; clone size: NA
CDR3 protein: CASQVAANYGYTF; CDR3 DNA: TGTGCCAGCCAAGTTGCGGCCAACTATGGCTACACCTTC; D gene: NA; J gene: TRBJ1-2; V gene: TRBV6-5; clone size: few
CDR3 protein: CASSLWRSALTGYEQYF; CDR3 DNA: TGTGCCAGCAGCTTATGGAGGTCAGCCTTAACCGGCTACGAGCAGTACTTC; D gene: NA; J gene: TRBJ2-7; V gene: TRBV7-9; clone size: NA
CDR3 protein: CASSLLARVYGYTF; CDR3 DNA: TGTGCCAGCAGTTTATTGGCCAGGGTGTATGGCTACACCTTC; D gene: NA; J gene: TRBJ1-2; V gene: TRBV28; clone size: NA
CDR3 protein: CASSVESNQPQHF; CDR3 DNA: TGTGCCAGCAGCGTAGAGAGCAATCAGCCCCAGCATTTT; D gene: NA; J gene: TRBJ1-5; V gene: TRBV9; clone size: NA
CDR3 protein: CARSRGLGETQYF; CDR3 DNA: TGTGCCAGAAGCAGGGGGCTAGGAGAGACCCAGTACTTC; D gene: TRBD1; J gene: TRBJ2-5; V gene: TRBV6-6; clone size: few
CDR3 protein: CASSYSQGAQETQYF; CDR3 DNA: TGTGCCAGCAGCTATAGTCAGGGTGCGCAAGAGACCCAGTACTTC; D gene: NA; J gene: TRBJ2-5; V gene: TRBV5-4; clone size: NA
CDR3 protein: CASSQVGVGTEAFF; CDR3 DNA: TGTGCCAGCAGCCAAGTTGGGGTGGGCACTGAAGCTTTCTTT; D gene: NA; J gene: TRBJ1-1; V gene: TRBV14; clone size: few
CDR3 protein: CASRGGTRAEAFF; CDR3 DNA: TGTGCCAGCAGAGGCGGTACTAGGGCTGAAGCTTTCTTT; D gene: NA; J gene: TRBJ1-1; V gene: TRBV7-9; clone size: NA
CDR3 protein: CASTNSGGTEAFF; CDR3 DNA: TGTGCCAGCACCAACTCCGGAGGCACTGAAGCTTTCTTT; D gene: NA; J gene: TRBJ1-1; V gene: TRBV7-9; clone size: few
CDR3 protein: CASSGTGAEAFF; CDR3 DNA: TGTGCCAGCTCAGGGACGGGGGCTGAAGCTTTCTTT; D gene: NA; J gene: TRBJ1-1; V gene: TRBV18; clone size: NA
CDR3 protein: CASSRYRDRVGETQYF; CDR3 DNA: TGTGCCAGCAGCCGGTACCGGGACAGGGTGGGAGAGACCCAGTACTTC; D gene: TRBD1; J gene: TRBJ2-5; V gene: TRBV11-2; clone size: NA
CDR3 protein: CATSREYTDTQYF; CDR3 DNA: TGTGCCACCAGCAGGGAGTACACAGATACGCAGTATTTT; D gene: NA; J gene: TRBJ2-3; V gene: TRBV15; clone size: many
CDR3 protein: CASSPRGPGNEQFF; CDR3 DNA: TGTGCCAGCAGCCCCAGGGGGCCCGGCAATGAGCAGTTCTTC; D gene: TRBD1; J gene: TRBJ2-1; V gene: TRBV13; clone size: many
CDR3 protein: CASRPGLARGFYAQYF; CDR3 DNA: TGTGCCAGCAGACCCGGACTGGCGAGAGGGTTTTATGCCCAGTACTTC; D gene: NA; J gene: TRBJ2-5; V gene: TRBV28; clone size: few
CDR3 protein: CASSVGAGGPSYNEQFF; CDR3 DNA: TGTGCCAGCAGCGTAGGTGCCGGGGGGCCCTCCTACAATGAGCAGTTCTTC; D gene: NA; J gene: TRBJ2-1; V gene: TRBV9; clone size: NA
CDR3 protein: CASSLRQTSRAFF; CDR3 DNA: TGTGCCAGCAGCTTACGCCAGACTAGTCGGGCGTTCTTC; D gene: NA; J gene: TRBJ2-1; V gene: TRBV7-2; clone size: NA
CDR3 protein: CASSDRGQMNTEAFF; CDR3 DNA: TGTGCCAGCAGTGATCGGGGACAAATGAACACTGAAGCTTTCTTT; D gene: NA; J gene: TRBJ1-1; V gene: TRBV2; clone size: NA